A selection of T cell receptor beta chains follows, all from one sample in a study of blood T cell repertoires in COVID-19. Profiling relied on immunoSEQ multiplex PCR, and the TCRdb table lists in-frame clones only, not all of them. The data show about 200,000 clones, with approximately 85% seen just once and about an eighth held by the top ten. The sequenced sample consisted of PBMCs or T cells enriched from blood (not recorded which). Receptor source: a man aged 35-49 years who had recovered from COVID-19. Each CDR3 is given with its conserved first and last residue. Each record gives: J gene, V gene, clone size, D gene, CDR3 protein, CDR3 DNA. The D gene is left open where the match is weak. Expanded clones get a size class; other rows say once, few or many, or leave the size out.

TRBJ1-5	TRBV19	NA	NA	CASSIEGPSNQPQHF	TGTGCCAGTAGTATAGAGGGGCCTAGCAATCAGCCCCAGCATTTT
TRBJ2-7	TRBV5-6	NA	TRBD2	CASSGGLAGPPFGEQYF	TGTGCCAGCAGCGGGGGACTAGCGGGACCTCCGTTCGGGGAGCAGTACTTC
TRBJ2-1	TRBV5-4	NA	TRBD2	CASSEWTSGRLNEQFF	TGTGCCAGCAGCGAATGGACTAGCGGGAGACTGAATGAGCAGTTCTTC
TRBJ1-6	TRBV19	NA	NA	CASTAQPSSYNSPLHF	TGTGCCAGTACCGCCCAACCGAGCTCCTATAATTCACCCCTCCACTTT
TRBJ1-6	TRBV9	NA	NA	CASSVTSSYNSPLHF	TGTGCCAGCAGCGTAACTAGCTCCTATAATTCACCCCTCCACTTT
TRBJ1-6	TRBV6-5	NA	TRBD1	CASSYGGTGHSPLHF	TGTGCCAGCAGTTACGGCGGGACAGGGCATTCACCCCTCCACTTT
TRBJ1-1	TRBV28	NA	NA	CASNPLAGRAEAFF	TGTGCCAGCAACCCGCTGGCGGGCAGAGCTGAAGCTTTCTTT
TRBJ2-2	TRBV7-2	NA	TRBD1	CASSRQDRGYTGELFF	TGTGCCAGCAGCCGCCAGGACAGGGGGTACACCGGGGAGCTGTTTTTT
TRBJ1-2	TRBV18	NA	TRBD1	CASSPPGDRGLFCYTF	TGTGCCAGCTCACCACCAGGAGACAGGGGCCTCTTTTGCTACACCTTC
TRBJ2-3	TRBV15	NA	TRBD2	CATKPSSGSTDTQYF	TGTGCCACCAAGCCCTCTAGCGGTTCCACAGATACGCAGTATTTT
TRBJ1-6	TRBV7-6	NA	NA	CASSPNRPSGVSPLHF	TGTGCCAGCAGTCCTAATAGGCCGTCAGGGGTCTCACCCCTCCACTTT
TRBJ1-5	TRBV20-1	NA	NA	CSASANRVGNQPQHF	TGCAGTGCTAGTGCAAACAGGGTTGGCAATCAGCCCCAGCATTTT
TRBJ2-6	TRBV19	NA	TRBD2	CASTPRGVSGANVLTF	TGTGCCAGTACCCCCCGGGGGGTCTCTGGGGCCAACGTCCTGACTTTC
TRBJ2-3	TRBV5-6	NA	TRBD2	CASSSAGGYTDTQYF	TGTGCCAGCAGTTCAGCGGGAGGGTACACAGATACGCAGTATTTT
TRBJ2-3	TRBV29-1	NA	NA	CSVEGVERDTQYF	TGCAGCGTTGAAGGAGTGGAGCGGGATACGCAGTATTTT
TRBJ2-1	TRBV7-3	NA	TRBD2	CASSPGTSWFSSYNEQFF	TGTGCCAGCAGCCCGGGGACTAGTTGGTTTAGCTCCTACAATGAGCAGTTCTTC
TRBJ1-4	TRBV7-2	NA	NA	CASSSQASNEKLFF	TGTGCCAGCAGCTCACAGGCGTCTAATGAAAAACTGTTTTTT
TRBJ2-2	TRBV7-9	NA	TRBD2	CASSLDGTSGSHTGELFF	TGTGCCAGCAGCTTAGATGGGACTAGCGGGAGCCACACCGGGGAGCTGTTTTTT
TRBJ2-2	TRBV13	once	TRBD1	CASSLRQGPGELFF	TGTGCCAGCAGCCTCCGACAGGGTCCCGGGGAGCTGTTTTTT
TRBJ1-2	TRBV5-6	NA	NA	CASSLPQARGYTF	TGTGCCAGCAGCTTGCCACAGGCGCGTGGCTACACCTTC
TRBJ1-2	TRBV14	NA	NA	CASSPGQNYGYTF	TGTGCCAGCAGCCCTGGGCAGAACTATGGCTACACCTTC
TRBJ1-1	TRBV6-5	NA	TRBD1	CASRDRTEAFF	TGTGCCAGCAGGGACAGGACTGAAGCTTTCTTT
TRBJ1-1	TRBV28	NA	NA	CASSGHMNTEAFF	TGTGCCAGCAGTGGACACATGAACACTGAAGCTTTCTTT
TRBJ2-1	TRBV4-3	NA	NA	CASSHRDTAGYNEQFF	TGCGCCAGCAGCCATAGAGACACAGCTGGATACAATGAGCAGTTCTTC
TRBJ2-1	TRBV29-1	NA	TRBD2	CSVTSGRGAVYNEQFF	TGCAGCGTGACTAGCGGGAGAGGAGCTGTTTACAATGAGCAGTTCTTC
TRBJ1-4	TRBV29-1	NA	NA	CSVRGGEKLFF	TGCAGCGTTCGAGGAGGCGAAAAACTGTTTTTT
TRBJ2-7	TRBV10-3	many	NA	CAISESANSYEQYF	TGTGCCATCAGTGAGTCCGCTAATTCCTACGAGCAGTACTTC